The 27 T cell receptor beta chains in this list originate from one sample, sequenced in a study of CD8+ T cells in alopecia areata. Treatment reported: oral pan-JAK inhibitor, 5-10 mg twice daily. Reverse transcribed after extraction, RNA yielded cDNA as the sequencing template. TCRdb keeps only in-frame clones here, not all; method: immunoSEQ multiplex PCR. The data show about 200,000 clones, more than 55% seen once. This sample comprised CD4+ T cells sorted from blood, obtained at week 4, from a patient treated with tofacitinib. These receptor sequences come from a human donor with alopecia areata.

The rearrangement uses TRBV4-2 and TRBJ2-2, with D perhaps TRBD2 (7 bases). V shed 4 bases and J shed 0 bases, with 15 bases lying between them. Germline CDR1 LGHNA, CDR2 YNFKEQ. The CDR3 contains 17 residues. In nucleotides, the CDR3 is TGTGCCAGCAGCCGGACAGCGGGAAGCGCGAACACCGGGGAGCTGTTTTTT. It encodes CASSRTAGSANTGELFF.

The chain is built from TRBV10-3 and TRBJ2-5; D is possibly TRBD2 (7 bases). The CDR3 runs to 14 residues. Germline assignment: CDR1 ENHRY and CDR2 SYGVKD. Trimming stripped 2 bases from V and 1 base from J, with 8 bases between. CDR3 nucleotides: TGTGCCATCAGTGAGCGGGGGGCCCAAGAGACCCAGTACTTC. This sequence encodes CAISERGAQETQYF.

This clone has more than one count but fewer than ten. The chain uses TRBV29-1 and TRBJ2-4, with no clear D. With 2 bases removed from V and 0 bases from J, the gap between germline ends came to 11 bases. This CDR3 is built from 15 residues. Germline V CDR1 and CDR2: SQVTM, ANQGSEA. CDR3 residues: CSVEMQVLAKNIQYF. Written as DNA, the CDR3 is TGCAGCGTTGAAATGCAGGTTCTAGCCAAAAACATTCAGTACTTC.

The CDR3 coding sequence is TGCGCCAGCAGCCAAGAATACCGAGGGTTGAGGGGCACAGATACGCAGTATTTT. As protein: CASSQEYRGLRGTDTQYF. The chain joins TRBV4-3 to TRBJ2-3, with D perhaps TRBD2 (5 bases). V lost 0 bases to trimming and J lost 1 base, with 17 bases between them. The germline V gene encodes CDR1 LGHNA and CDR2 YSLEER. The CDR3 is 18 residues long.

This CDR3 reads CASGNGYTEAFF. CDR3 coding DNA: TGTGCCAGTGGGAACGGGTATACTGAAGCTTTCTTT. The genes are TRBV19 and TRBJ1-1; D not certain. This CDR3 has 12 amino acids. The germline V gene encodes CDR1 LNHDA and CDR2 SQIVND (reference sequence). The germline V and J ends were trimmed by 8 bases and 5 bases, with 12 bases remaining between them.

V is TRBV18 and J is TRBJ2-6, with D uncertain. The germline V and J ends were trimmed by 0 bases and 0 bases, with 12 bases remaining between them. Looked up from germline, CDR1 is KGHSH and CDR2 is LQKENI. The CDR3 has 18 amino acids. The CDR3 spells CASSPPIGLHSGANVLTF. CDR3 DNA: TGTGCCAGCTCACCACCCATAGGGTTACACTCTGGGGCCAACGTCCTGACTTTC.

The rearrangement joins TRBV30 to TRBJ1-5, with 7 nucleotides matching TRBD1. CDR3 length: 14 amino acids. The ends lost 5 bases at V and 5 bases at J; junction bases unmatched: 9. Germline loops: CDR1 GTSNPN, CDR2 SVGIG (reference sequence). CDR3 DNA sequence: TGTGCCTGGTCCGGGACAGTCGGCCATCAGCCCCAGCATTTT. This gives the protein CAWSGTVGHQPQHF.

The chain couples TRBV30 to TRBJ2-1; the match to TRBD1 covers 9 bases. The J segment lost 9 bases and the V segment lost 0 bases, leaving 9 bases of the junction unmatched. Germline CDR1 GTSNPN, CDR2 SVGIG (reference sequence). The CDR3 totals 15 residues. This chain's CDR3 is CAWSVVGQGKGEQFF. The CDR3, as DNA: TGTGCCTGGAGTGTAGTCGGACAGGGGAAGGGTGAGCAGTTCTTC.

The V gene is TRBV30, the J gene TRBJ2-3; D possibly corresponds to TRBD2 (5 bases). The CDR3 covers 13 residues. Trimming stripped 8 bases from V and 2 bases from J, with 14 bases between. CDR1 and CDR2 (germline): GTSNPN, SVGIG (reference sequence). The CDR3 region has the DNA TGTGCCGACTCCGAGGGAGACACAGATACGCAGTATTTT. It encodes CADSEGDTDTQYF.

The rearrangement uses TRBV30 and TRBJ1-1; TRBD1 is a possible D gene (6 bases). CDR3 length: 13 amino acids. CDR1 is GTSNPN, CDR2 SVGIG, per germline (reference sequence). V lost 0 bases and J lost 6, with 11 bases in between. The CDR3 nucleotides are TGTGCCTGGAGTGTACAGGGTCCCCCTGAAGCTTTCTTT. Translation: CAWSVQGPPEAFF.

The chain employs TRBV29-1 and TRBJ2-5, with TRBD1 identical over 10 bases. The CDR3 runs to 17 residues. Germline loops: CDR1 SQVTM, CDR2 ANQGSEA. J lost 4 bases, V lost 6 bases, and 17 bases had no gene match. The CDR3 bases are TGCAGCGTAGCTGGGATCCGGGACAGGGGTCCCACAGAGACCCAGTACTTC. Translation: CSVAGIRDRGPTETQYF.

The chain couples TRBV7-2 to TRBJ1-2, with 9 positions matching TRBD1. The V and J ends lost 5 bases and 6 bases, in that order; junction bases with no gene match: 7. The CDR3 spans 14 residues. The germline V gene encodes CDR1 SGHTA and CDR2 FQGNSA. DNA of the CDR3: TGTGCCAGCAGCCTTCACAGGGGGCAGGATGGCTACACCTTC. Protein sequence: CASSLHRGQDGYTF. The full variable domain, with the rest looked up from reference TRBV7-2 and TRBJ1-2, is GAGVSQSPSNKVTEKGKDVELRCDPISGHTALYWYRQSLGQGLEFLIYFQGNSAPDKSGLPSDRFSAERTGGSVSTLTIQRTQQEDSAVYLCASSLHRGQDGYTFGSGTRLTVV.

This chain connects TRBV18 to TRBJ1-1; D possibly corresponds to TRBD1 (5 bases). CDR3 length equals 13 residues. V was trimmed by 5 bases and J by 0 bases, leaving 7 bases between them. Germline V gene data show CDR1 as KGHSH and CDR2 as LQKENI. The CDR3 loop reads CASSAGLNTEAFF. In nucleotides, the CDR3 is TGTGCCAGCTCAGCAGGGTTGAACACTGAAGCTTTCTTT.

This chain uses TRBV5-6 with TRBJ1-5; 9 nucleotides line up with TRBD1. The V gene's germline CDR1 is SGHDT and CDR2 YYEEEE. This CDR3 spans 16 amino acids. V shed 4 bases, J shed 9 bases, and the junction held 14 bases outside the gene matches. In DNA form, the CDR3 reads TGTGCCAGCAGCCTAGGGACAGGGATTTCAGGAGGGCCCCAGCATTTT. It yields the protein CASSLGTGISGGPQHF.

The CDR3 nucleotides read TGTGCCAGCAGTGGGGGGACAGCCATGAACACTGAAGCTTTCTTT. It is translated as CASSGGTAMNTEAFF. This rearrangement joins TRBV6-1 to TRBJ1-1, with TRBD1 matching 7 bases. The ends lost 4 bases at V and 0 bases at J; junction bases unmatched: 5. The CDR3 runs 15 residues. CDR1 and CDR2 from the germline V gene are MNHNS and SASEGT.

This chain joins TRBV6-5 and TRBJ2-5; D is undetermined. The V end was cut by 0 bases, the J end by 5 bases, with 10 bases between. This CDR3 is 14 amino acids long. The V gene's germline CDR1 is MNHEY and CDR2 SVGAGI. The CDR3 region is CASSYSTWTETQYF. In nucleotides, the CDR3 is TGTGCCAGCAGTTACTCAACTTGGACGGAGACCCAGTACTTC.

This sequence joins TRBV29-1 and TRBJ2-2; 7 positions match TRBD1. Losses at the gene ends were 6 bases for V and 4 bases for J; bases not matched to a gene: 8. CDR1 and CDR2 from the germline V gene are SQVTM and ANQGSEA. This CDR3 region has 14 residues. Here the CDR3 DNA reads TGCAGCGTGGATATCCGACAGGGCACCGGGGAGCTGTTTTTT. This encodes CSVDIRQGTGELFF.

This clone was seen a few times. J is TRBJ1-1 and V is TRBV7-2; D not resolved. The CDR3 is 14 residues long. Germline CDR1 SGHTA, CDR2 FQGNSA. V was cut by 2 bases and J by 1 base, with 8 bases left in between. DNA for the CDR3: TGTGCCAGCAGCTTAATTTCGGGGAACACTGAAGCTTTCTTT. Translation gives CASSLISGNTEAFF.

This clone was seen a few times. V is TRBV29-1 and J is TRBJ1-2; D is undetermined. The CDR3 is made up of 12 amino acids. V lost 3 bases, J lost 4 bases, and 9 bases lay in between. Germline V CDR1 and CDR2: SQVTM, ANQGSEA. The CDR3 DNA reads TGCAGCGTTGAGTTTCGGGGCTATGGCTACACCTTC. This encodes CSVEFRGYGYTF. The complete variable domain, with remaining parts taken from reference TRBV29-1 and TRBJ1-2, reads SAVISQKPSRDICQRGTSLTIQCQVDSQVTMMFWYRQQPGQSLTLIATANQGSEATYESGFVIDKFPISRPNLTFSTLTVSNMSPEDSSIYLCSVEFRGYGYTFGSGTRLTVV.

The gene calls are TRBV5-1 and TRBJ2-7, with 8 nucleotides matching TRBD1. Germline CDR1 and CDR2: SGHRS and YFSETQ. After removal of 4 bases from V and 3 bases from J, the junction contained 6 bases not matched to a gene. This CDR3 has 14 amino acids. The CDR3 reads CASSMRTGNYEQYF. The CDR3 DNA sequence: TGCGCCAGCAGCATGAGGACAGGGAACTACGAGCAGTACTTC.

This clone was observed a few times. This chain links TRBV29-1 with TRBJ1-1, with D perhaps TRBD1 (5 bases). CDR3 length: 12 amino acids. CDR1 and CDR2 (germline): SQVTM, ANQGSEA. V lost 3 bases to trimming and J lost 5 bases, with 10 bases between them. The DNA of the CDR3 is TGCAGCGTTGACGGGGCGGGGACTGAAGCTTTCTTT. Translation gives CSVDGAGTEAFF.

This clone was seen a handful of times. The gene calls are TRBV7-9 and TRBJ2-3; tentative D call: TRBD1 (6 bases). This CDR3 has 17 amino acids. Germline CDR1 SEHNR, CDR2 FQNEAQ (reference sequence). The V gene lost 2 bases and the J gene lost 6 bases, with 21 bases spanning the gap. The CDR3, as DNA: TGTGCCAGCAGCTTAAAAGGACAGCGGCTCTATTATGATACGCAGTATTTT. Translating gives CASSLKGQRLYYDTQYF.

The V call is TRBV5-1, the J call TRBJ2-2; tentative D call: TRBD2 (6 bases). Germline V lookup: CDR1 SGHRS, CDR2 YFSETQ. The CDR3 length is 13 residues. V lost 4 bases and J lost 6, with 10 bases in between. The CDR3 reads CASSTTRPGELFF. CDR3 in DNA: TGCGCCAGCAGCACGACTAGACCCGGGGAGCTGTTTTTT. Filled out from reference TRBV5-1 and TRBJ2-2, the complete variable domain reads KAGVTQTPRYLIKTRGQQVTLSCSPISGHRSVSWYQQTPGQGLQFLFEYFSETQRNKGNFPGRFSGRQFSNSRSEMNVSTLELGDSALYLCASSTTRPGELFFGEGSRLTVL.

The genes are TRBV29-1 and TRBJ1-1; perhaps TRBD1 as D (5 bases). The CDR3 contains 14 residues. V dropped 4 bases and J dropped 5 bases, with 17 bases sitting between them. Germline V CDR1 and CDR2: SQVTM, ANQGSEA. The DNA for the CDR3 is TGCAGCGTTGGTTTCCGGGGGGGAAGGACTGAAGCTTTCTTT. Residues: CSVGFRGGRTEAFF.

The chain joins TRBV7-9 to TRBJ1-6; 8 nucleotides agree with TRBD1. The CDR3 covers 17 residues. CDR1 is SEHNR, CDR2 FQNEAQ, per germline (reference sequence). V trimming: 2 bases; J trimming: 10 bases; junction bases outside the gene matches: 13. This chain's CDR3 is CASSLWGRQGTRSPLHF. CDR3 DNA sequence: TGTGCCAGCAGCTTATGGGGTAGACAGGGGACTAGGTCACCCCTCCACTTT.

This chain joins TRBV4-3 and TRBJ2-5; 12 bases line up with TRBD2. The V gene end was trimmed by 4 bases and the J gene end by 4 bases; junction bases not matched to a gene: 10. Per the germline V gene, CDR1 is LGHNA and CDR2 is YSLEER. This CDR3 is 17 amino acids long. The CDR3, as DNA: TGCGCCAGCAGCCCCAGGCTAGCGGGGGGGCCGGGAGAGACCCAGTACTTC. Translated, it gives CASSPRLAGGPGETQYF.

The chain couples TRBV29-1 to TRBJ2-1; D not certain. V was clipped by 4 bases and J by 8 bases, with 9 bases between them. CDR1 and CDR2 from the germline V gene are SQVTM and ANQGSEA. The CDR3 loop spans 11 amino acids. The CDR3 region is CSVGDFHEQFF. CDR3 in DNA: TGCAGCGTTGGCGATTTCCATGAGCAGTTCTTC.